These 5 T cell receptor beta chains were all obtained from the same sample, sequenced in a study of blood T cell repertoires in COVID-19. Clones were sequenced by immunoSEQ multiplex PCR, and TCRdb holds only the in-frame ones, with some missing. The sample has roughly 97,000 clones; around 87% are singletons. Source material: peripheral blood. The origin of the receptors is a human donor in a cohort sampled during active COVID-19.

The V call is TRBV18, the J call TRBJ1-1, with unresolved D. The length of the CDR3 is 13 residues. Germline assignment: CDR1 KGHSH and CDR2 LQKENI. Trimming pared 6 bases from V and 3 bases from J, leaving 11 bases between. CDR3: CASSPPVDTEAFF. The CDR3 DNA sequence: TGTGCCAGCTCCCCTCCGGTGGACACTGAAGCTTTCTTT.

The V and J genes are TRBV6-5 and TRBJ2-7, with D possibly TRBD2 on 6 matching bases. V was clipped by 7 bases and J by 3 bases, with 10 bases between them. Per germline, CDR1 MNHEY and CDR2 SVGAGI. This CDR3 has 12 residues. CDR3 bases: TGTGCCAGCATGGCGGGAAGCTACGAGCAGTACTTC. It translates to CASMAGSYEQYF.

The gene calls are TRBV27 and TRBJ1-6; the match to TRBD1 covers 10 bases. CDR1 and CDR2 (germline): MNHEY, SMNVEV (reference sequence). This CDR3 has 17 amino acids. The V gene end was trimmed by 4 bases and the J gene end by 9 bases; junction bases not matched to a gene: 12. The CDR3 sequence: CASSYGTGVPGTSPLHF. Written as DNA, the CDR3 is TGTGCCAGCAGTTACGGGACAGGGGTTCCCGGAACTTCACCCCTCCACTTT.

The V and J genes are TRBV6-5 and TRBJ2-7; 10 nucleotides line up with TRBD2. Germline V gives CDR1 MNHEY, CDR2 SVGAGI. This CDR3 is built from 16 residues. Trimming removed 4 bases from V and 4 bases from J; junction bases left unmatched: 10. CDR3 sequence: CASSSRGAGGPYEQYF. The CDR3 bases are TGTGCCAGCAGTTCGCGGGGAGCGGGAGGGCCATACGAGCAGTACTTC.

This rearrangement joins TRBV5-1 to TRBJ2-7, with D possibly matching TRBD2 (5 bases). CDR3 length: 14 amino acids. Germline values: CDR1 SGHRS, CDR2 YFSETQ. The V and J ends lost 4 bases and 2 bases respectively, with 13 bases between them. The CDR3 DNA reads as TGCGCCAGCAGCCTAGACCCGGAGGCCTACGAGCAGTACTTC. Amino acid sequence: CASSLDPEAYEQYF.